A single sample gave rise to the 25 T cell receptor beta chains below, sequenced in a study of early T cells in non-severe SARS-CoV-2 infection. A single record per CDR3 protein comes from TCRdb applying MiXCR to the 5' RACE reads. There are tens of thousands of distinct CDR3 sequences in the sample; 9.5% to 13% occur only once, and over 6% lies in the top ten. Sequencing used whole blood, obtained at baseline. These receptors all stem from an adult who was a healthcare worker with PCR-confirmed SARS-CoV-2 infection or an uninfected control (not recorded which).

The chain combines TRBV6-8 with TRBJ2-3; D may be TRBD1 (5 bases). Germline loops: CDR1 MNHGY, CDR2 SAAAGT. The CDR3 contains 12 residues. V lost 9 bases and J lost 14, with 21 bases in between. CDR3 residues: CASPKGVPRRYF. The DNA for the CDR3 is TGTGCCAGTCCCAAAGGGGTCCCGCGGCGGTATTTT.

This clonotype was observed a handful of times. V usage is TRBV5-1 and J usage is TRBJ2-7; possibly TRBD1 for D (5 bases). CDR3 length: 15 amino acids. V was trimmed by 4 bases and J by 4 bases, leaving 18 bases between them. In germline, CDR1 is SGHRS, CDR2 YFSETQ. For the CDR3, the DNA is TGCGCCAGCAGCCTCGGTGGGGCATCCTCGTACGAGCAGTACTTC. Translated: CASSLGGASSYEQYF. The whole variable domain, remainder taken from reference TRBV5-1 and TRBJ2-7, is KAGVTQTPRYLIKTRGQQVTLSCSPISGHRSVSWYQQTPGQGLQFLFEYFSETQRNKGNFPGRFSGRQFSNSRSEMNVSTLELGDSALYLCASSLGGASSYEQYFGPGTRLTVT.

This clonotype came up many times. The rearrangement joins TRBV6-6 to TRBJ1-3; maybe TRBD1 (5 bases). Germline V CDR1 and CDR2: MNHNY, SVGAGI (reference sequence). Trimming stripped 5 bases from V and 2 bases from J, with 7 bases between. The CDR3 totals 13 residues. As DNA, the CDR3 is TGTGCCAGCAGTGGAGGGGCTGGAAACACCATATATTTT. Translation: CASSGGAGNTIYF.

This clonotype was seen more than once but under ten times. The chain links TRBV30 to TRBJ2-3, with a possible D match to TRBD1 (6 bases). CDR1 and CDR2 (germline): GTSNPN, SVGIG (reference sequence). Trimming removed 0 bases from V and 2 bases from J, with 12 bases in between. The CDR3 totals 15 residues. As DNA, the CDR3 is TGTGCCTGGAGTGTAACGGACAGCCTCACAGATACGCAGTATTTT. Its translation: CAWSVTDSLTDTQYF.

The chain has TRBV5-4 and TRBJ1-2, with D possibly matching TRBD1 (6 bases). The CDR3 has 11 residues. The V gene's germline CDR1 is SGHNT and CDR2 YYREEE (reference sequence). V lost 10 bases and J lost 0, with 7 bases in between. Written as DNA, the CDR3 is TGTGCCGGGGGCACTAACTATGGCTACACCTTC. Amino acids: CAGGTNYGYTF.

In its sample, this clonotype was seen many times. The chain has TRBV27 and TRBJ1-6, with 11 bases fitting TRBD1. The CDR3 spans 15 residues. Germline V CDR1 and CDR2: MNHEY, SMNVEV (reference sequence). J gave up 9 bases and V 5 bases, and 6 bases lay outside the gene matches. The CDR3 spells CASSAQDRGLSPLHF. DNA of the CDR3: TGTGCCAGCAGTGCACAGGACAGGGGGCTTTCACCCCTCCACTTT.

This rearrangement joins TRBV3-1 to TRBJ2-4; TRBD2 agrees at 8 bases. The germline V gene has CDR1 LGHDT and CDR2 YNNKEL (reference sequence). CDR3 size: 15 residues. The V segment lost 0 bases and the J segment 11 bases; nucleotides outside the gene matches: 9. The CDR3 reads CASSQDLTSGGLQYF. The CDR3 region has the DNA TGTGCCAGCAGCCAAGATTTAACTAGCGGCGGCCTTCAGTACTTC.

V is TRBV9 and J is TRBJ2-3, with unresolved D. The V end was cut by 0 bases, the J end by 4 bases, with 9 bases between. The CDR3 extends over 14 amino acids. The germline V gene encodes CDR1 SGDLS and CDR2 YYNGEE. The CDR3 DNA reads as TGTGCCAGCAGCGTAGGGGCGCGCGCAGATACGCAGTATTTT. Protein sequence: CASSVGARADTQYF.

A few counts support this clonotype. The chain carries TRBV5-5 and TRBJ2-3, with 12 bases lining up with TRBD2. The ends lost 3 bases at V and 1 base at J; junction bases unmatched: 6. The germline V gene has CDR1 SGHKS and CDR2 YYEKEE (reference sequence). CDR3 length equals 17 residues. As DNA, the CDR3 is TGTGCCAGCAGCTCCCCAAGGACTAGCGGGGGCACAGATACGCAGTATTTT. Protein product: CASSSPRTSGGTDTQYF.

Note on this clonotype: A read error may produce the germline difference seen at one junction end. The chain employs TRBV10-3 and TRBJ1-1; 9 bases are a match to TRBD1. CDR1 is ENHRY, CDR2 SYGVKD, per germline. This CDR3 comprises 12 residues. Here the CDR3 reads CGIRTGATEAFF. CDR3 coding DNA: TGTGGCATCAGGACAGGGGCAACTGAAGCTTTCTTT.

This clonotype was detected a few times. V is TRBV13 and J is TRBJ2-1; D not certain. Germline CDR1 PRHDT, CDR2 FYEKMQ (reference sequence). This CDR3 is built from 13 residues. V was shortened by 6 bases and J by 4 bases, with 10 bases between the two germline ends. The CDR3 DNA sequence: TGTGCCAGCAGAAGCGAGCCTTACAATGAGCAGTTCTTC. Its translation: CASRSEPYNEQFF.

This clonotype was detected once. The chain is built from TRBV2 and TRBJ1-1; 8 nucleotides align to TRBD1. This CDR3 is 15 amino acids long. After removal of 6 bases from V and 0 bases from J, the junction contained 6 bases not matched to a gene. Germline values: CDR1 SNHLY, CDR2 FYNNEI. The CDR3 DNA reads as TGTGCCAGCAGATATCGGGACAGGATGAACACTGAAGCTTTCTTT. Encoded protein: CASRYRDRMNTEAFF.

This clonotype was seen only a few times. The CDR3 here is CASSLGHPGYTF. For the CDR3, the DNA is TGTGCCAGCAGCTTAGGGCATCCTGGCTACACCTTC. The chain combines TRBV7-2 with TRBJ1-2; D unresolved. This CDR3 comprises 12 residues. CDR1 is SGHTA, CDR2 FQGNSA, per germline. Deletions cut 1 base from V and 7 bases from J, with 7 bases between.

This clonotype was counted many times. This chain joins TRBV7-9 and TRBJ1-1; 12 nucleotides line up with TRBD1. From germline, CDR1 is SEHNR and CDR2 FQNEAQ (reference sequence). The CDR3 sequence is 14 residues long. V gave up 3 bases and J gave up 11 bases; unmatched junction bases: 7. The CDR3 sequence is CASSLEGTGGNAFF. CDR3 sequence (DNA): TGTGCCAGCAGCTTGGAGGGGACAGGGGGCAACGCTTTCTTT.

The sample holds many counts of this clonotype. The chain recombines TRBV7-2 with TRBJ2-3; 12 bases agree with TRBD2. Germline CDR1 SGHTA, CDR2 FQGNSA. Unmatched junction bases numbered 6, after V lost 3 bases and J lost 5 bases. There are 16 residues in the CDR3. Written as DNA, the CDR3 is TGTGCCAGCAGCTTCCGACTAGCGGGGGCCGAAGATACGCAGTATTTT. Its protein is CASSFRLAGAEDTQYF.

This clonotype was detected a few times. Sequence at one end of the junction differs from germline and may be a read error. The chain is built from TRBV5-4 and TRBJ1-4; 9 bases agree with TRBD1. This CDR3 region has 15 residues. Germline V lookup: CDR1 SGHNT, CDR2 YYREEE (reference sequence). CDR3 nucleotide sequence: TGTGTCAGCAGCGCACCGGGACAGGGCGGTGAAAAACTGTTTTTT. Its protein is CVSSAPGQGGEKLFF.

This rearrangement joins TRBV10-3 to TRBJ2-7; maybe TRBD2 (6 bases). This CDR3 is built from 14 residues. CDR1 is ENHRY and CDR2 is SYGVKD in the germline V gene. V lost 2 bases and J 4 bases, leaving 12 bases between the germline ends. The CDR3 is CAISEAPTSYEQYF. Here the CDR3 DNA reads TGTGCCATCAGTGAGGCCCCGACTAGTTACGAGCAGTACTTC.

The chain has TRBV4-3 and TRBJ1-5, with TRBD1 matching over 7 bases. The length of the CDR3 is 14 residues. Germline assignment: CDR1 LGHNA and CDR2 YSLEER. V lost 4 bases, J lost 5 bases, and 5 bases stayed unmatched. This chain's CDR3 is CASSPNRGDQPQHF. For the CDR3, the DNA is TGCGCCAGCAGCCCTAACAGGGGCGATCAGCCCCAGCATTTT.

The chain couples TRBV20-1 to TRBJ1-5; no clear D gene. V was pared by 2 bases and J by 3 bases, with 5 bases between. Germline V gives CDR1 DFQATT, CDR2 SNEGSKA (reference sequence). This CDR3 contains 12 residues. CDR3 bases: TGCAGTGCTAGATACCACAATCAGCCCCAGCATTTT. Its protein is CSARYHNQPQHF.

At least ten counts were recorded for this clonotype. The CDR3 nucleotides are TGTGCCAGCGGCTACCGAGCGGGGGGGCTGGATACGCAGTATTTT. This sequence encodes CASGYRAGGLDTQYF. The gene calls are TRBV7-3 and TRBJ2-3; 10 nucleotides align to TRBD2. Germline V lookup: CDR1 SGHTA, CDR2 FQGTGA. CDR3 length: 15 residues. V gave up 8 bases and J gave up 6 bases; unmatched junction bases: 11.

In this sample, this clonotype turned up a few times. V is TRBV20-1 and J is TRBJ2-1, with D perhaps assigned TRBD1 or TRBD2 (5 bases each). V lost 1 base and J lost 3, with 13 bases in between. In germline, CDR1 is DFQATT, CDR2 SNEGSKA (reference sequence). The CDR3 has 15 residues. CDR3 sequence (DNA): TGCAGTGCTAGAGGTGAAGAGGGGATCTACAATGAGCAGTTCTTC. It is translated as CSARGEEGIYNEQFF.

This clonotype occurred a few times. The rearrangement links TRBV6-5 to TRBJ1-1; possibly TRBD1 for D (6 bases). This CDR3 contains 15 residues. CDR1 is MNHEY and CDR2 is SVGAGI in the germline V gene. The V and J ends lost 2 bases and 2 bases respectively, with 12 bases between them. The CDR3 region has the DNA TGTGCCAGCAGTTACACGGGACACCCTAACACTGAAGCTTTCTTT. Amino acid sequence: CASSYTGHPNTEAFF.

This rearrangement joins TRBV7-9 to TRBJ2-3, with D unclear. Trimming took off 3 bases at V and 1 base at J, with 17 bases between the two ends. CDR3 length equals 17 residues. The germline gives CDR1 SEHNR, CDR2 FQNEAQ (reference sequence). CDR3 coding DNA: TGTGCCAGCAGCTTCCCCCTCCCCGGGCCTCGCACAGATACGCAGTATTTT. It encodes CASSFPLPGPRTDTQYF.

This clonotype was picked up many times. This sequence joins TRBV29-1 and TRBJ1-2; 9 bases map to TRBD1. J was trimmed by 2 bases and V by 4 bases; bases with no gene match: 8. Per the germline V gene, CDR1 is SQVTM and CDR2 is ANQGSEA. The CDR3 extends over 15 amino acids. The CDR3 bases are TGCAGCGTTGGAGCTTCCGGGACAGGGAACTATGGCTACACCTTC. Amino acids: CSVGASGTGNYGYTF. The variable domain in full, completed from reference TRBV29-1 and TRBJ1-2, reads SAVISQKPSRDICQRGTSLTIQCQVDSQVTMMFWYRQQPGQSLTLIATANQGSEATYESGFVIDKFPISRPNLTFSTLTVSNMSPEDSSIYLCSVGASGTGNYGYTFGSGTRLTVV.

This clonotype was counted between two and nine times. The chain links TRBV6-5 to TRBJ1-4; the match to TRBD1 covers 7 bases. The length of the CDR3 is 15 residues. Trimming cost V 6 bases and J 4 bases; bases outside gene matches: 8. Germline-derived CDR1 and CDR2 are MNHEY and SVGAGI. CDR3 loop: CASSWRDRHNEKLFF. Written as DNA, the CDR3 is TGTGCCAGCAGCTGGAGGGACAGACATAATGAAAAACTGTTTTTT.